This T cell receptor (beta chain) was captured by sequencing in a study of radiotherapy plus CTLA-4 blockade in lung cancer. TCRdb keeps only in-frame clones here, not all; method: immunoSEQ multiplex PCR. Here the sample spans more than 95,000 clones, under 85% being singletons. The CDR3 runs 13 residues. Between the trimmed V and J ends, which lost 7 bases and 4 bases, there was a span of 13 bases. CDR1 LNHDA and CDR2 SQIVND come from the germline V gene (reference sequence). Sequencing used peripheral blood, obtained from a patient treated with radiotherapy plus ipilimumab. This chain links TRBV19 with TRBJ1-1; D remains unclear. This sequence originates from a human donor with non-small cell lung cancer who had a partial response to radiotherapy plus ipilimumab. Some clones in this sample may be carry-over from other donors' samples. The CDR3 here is CASTPGVTTEAFF. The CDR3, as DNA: TGTGCCAGTACCCCCGGGGTGACCACTGAAGCTTTCTTT.